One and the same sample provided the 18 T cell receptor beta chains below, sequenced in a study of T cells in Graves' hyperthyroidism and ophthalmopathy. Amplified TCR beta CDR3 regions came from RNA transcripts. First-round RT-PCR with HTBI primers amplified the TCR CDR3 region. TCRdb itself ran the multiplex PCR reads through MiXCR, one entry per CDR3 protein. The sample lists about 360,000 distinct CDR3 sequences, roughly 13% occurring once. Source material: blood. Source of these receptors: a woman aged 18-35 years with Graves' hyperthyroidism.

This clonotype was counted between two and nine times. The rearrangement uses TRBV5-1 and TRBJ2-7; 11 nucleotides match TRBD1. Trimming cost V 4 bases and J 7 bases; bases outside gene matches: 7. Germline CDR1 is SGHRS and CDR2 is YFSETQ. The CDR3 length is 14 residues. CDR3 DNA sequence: TGCGCCAGCAGCCTAGGGACAGGGGGAAGGGAGCAGTACTTC. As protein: CASSLGTGGREQYF.

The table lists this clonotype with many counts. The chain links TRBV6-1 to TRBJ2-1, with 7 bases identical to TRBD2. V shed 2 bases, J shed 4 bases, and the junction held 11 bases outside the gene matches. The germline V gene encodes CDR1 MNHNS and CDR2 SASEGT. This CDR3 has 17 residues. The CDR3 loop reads CASSEKRAGDLYNEQFF. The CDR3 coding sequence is TGTGCCAGCAGTGAAAAGAGGGCGGGGGATCTTTACAATGAGCAGTTCTTC.

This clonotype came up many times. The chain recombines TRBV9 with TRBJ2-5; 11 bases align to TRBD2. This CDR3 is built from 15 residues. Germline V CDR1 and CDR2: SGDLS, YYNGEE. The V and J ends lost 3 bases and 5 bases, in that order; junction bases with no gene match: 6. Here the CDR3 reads CASSAGTSGRETQYF. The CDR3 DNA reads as TGTGCCAGCAGCGCCGGGACTAGCGGACGGGAGACCCAGTACTTC.

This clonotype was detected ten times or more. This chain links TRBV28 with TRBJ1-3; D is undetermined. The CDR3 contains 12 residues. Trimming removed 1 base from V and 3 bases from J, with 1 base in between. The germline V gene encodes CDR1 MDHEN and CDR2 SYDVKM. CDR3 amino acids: CASSLFGNTIYF. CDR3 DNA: TGTGCCAGCAGTTTATTTGGAAACACCATATATTTT.

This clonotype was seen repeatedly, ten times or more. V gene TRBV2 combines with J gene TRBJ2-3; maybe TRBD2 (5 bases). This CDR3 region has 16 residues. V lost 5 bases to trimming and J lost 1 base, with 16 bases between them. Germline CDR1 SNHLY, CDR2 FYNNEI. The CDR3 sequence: CASSQTLWGGTDTQYF. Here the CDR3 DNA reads TGTGCCAGCAGTCAGACCCTTTGGGGAGGCACAGATACGCAGTATTTT.

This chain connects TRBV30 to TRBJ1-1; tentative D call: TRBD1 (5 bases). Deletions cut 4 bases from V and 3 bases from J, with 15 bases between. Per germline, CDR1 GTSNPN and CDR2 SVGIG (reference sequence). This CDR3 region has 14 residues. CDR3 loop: CAWTLAGGDTEAFF. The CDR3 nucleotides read TGTGCCTGGACTCTTGCCGGGGGGGACACTGAAGCTTTCTTT. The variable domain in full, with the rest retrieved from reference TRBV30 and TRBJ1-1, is SQTIHQWPATLVQPVGSPLSLECTVEGTSNPNLYWYRQAAGRGLQLLFYSVGIGQISSEVPQNLSASRPQDRQFILSSKKLLLSDSGFYLCAWTLAGGDTEAFFGQGTRLTVV.

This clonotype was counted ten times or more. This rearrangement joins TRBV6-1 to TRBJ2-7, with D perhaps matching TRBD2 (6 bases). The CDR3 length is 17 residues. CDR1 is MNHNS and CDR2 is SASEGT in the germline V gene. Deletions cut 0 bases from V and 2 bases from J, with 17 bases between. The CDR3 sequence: CASSEAIAAVFPYEQYF. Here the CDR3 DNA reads TGTGCCAGCAGTGAAGCAATAGCGGCAGTGTTCCCCTACGAGCAGTACTTC.

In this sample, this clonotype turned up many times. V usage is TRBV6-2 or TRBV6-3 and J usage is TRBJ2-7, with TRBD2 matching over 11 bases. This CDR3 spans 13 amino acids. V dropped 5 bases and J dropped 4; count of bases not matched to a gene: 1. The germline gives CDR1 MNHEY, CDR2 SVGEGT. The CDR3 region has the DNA TGTGCCAGCAGTCTAGCGGGAGGTTACGAGCAGTACTTC. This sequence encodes CASSLAGGYEQYF.

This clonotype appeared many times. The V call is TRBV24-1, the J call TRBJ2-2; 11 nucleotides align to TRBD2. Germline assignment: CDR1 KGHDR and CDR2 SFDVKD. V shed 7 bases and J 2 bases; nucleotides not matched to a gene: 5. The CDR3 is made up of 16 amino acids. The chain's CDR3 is CATRGTSGLNTGELFF. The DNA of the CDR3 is TGTGCCACCAGAGGGACTAGCGGCCTCAACACCGGGGAGCTGTTTTTT.

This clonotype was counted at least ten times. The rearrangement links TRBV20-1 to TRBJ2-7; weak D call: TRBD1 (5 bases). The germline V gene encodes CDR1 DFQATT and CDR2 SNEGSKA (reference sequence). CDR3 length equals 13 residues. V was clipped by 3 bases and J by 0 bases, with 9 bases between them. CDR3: CSASGDSSYEQYF. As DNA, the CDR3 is TGCAGTGCTAGCGGCGACAGCTCCTACGAGCAGTACTTC.

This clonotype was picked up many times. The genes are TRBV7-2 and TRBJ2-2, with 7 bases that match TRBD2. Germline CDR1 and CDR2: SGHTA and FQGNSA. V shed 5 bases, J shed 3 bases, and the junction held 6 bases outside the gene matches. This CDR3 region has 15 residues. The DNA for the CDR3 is TGTGCCAGCAGCAAGAGCGGGGAGTACACCGGGGAGCTGTTTTTT. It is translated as CASSKSGEYTGELFF.

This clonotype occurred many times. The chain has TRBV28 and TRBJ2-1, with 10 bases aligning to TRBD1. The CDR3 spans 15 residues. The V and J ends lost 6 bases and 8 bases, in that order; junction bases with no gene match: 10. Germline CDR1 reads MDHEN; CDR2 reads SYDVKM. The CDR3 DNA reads TGTGCCAGCAGAACCGGGACAGGGGTATTGGATGAGCAGTTCTTC. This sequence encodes CASRTGTGVLDEQFF.

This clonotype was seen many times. CDR3 amino acids: CASSSYQESDTQYF. Written as DNA, the CDR3 is TGTGCCAGCAGTTCATACCAGGAGTCAGATACGCAGTATTTT. The chain combines TRBV7-2 with TRBJ2-3; D ambiguous. Germline CDR1 SGHTA, CDR2 FQGNSA. Trimming took off 6 bases at V and 4 bases at J, with 14 bases between the two ends. This CDR3 is built from 14 residues.

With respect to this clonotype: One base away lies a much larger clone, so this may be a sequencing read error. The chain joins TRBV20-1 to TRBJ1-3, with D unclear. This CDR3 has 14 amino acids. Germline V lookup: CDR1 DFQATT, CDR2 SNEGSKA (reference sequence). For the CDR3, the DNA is TGCAGTGCTGAGGTCCGTCGCTCTGGAAACACCATGTATTTT. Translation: CSAEVRRSGNTMYF.

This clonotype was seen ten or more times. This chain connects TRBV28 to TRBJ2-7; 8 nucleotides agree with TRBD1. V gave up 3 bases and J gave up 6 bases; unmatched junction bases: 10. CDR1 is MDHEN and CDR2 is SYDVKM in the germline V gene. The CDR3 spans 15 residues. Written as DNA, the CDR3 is TGTGCCAGCAGTTTGCCCTGGCAGGGGGCCGGCGAGCAGTACTTC. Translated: CASSLPWQGAGEQYF.

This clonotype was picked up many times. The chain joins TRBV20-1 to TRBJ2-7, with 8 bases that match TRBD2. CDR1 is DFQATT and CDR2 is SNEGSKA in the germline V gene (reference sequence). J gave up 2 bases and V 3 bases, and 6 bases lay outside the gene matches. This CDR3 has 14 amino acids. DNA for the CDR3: TGCAGTGCTAGCGGACTAGCTCATCCCTACGAGCAGTACTTC. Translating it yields CSASGLAHPYEQYF.

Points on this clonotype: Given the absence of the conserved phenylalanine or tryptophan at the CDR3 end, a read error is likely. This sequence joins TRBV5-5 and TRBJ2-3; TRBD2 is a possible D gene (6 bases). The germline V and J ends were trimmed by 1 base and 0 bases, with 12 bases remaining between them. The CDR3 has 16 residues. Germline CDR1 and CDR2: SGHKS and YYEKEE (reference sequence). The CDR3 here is CASSLLGTDSTDTQYL. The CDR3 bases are TGTGCCAGCAGCTTGCTGGGGACTGACAGCACAGATACGCAGTATCTT.

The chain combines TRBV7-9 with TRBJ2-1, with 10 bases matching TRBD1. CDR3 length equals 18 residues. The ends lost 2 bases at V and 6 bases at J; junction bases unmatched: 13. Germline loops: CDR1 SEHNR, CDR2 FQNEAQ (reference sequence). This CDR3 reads CASSLWGQGIAGANEQFF. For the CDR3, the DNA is TGTGCCAGCAGCTTATGGGGACAGGGGATCGCTGGGGCCAATGAGCAGTTCTTC.